Reported below is one T cell receptor beta chain. Produced via immunoSEQ multiplex PCR; TCRdb's table is partial and in-frame only. The sample contains about 490,000 clones, less than 80% of which appear only once. Trimming cost V 9 bases and J 9 bases, with 12 bases left between them. The CDR3 is 11 residues long. Per the germline V gene, CDR1 is LNHDA and CDR2 is SQIVND (reference sequence). This entry belongs to a study of shared clonotypes between healthy human individuals. The TCR comes from a woman in her thirties or forties in good health. Some clones in this sample may be carry-over from other donors' samples. This chain uses TRBV19 with TRBJ1-5; D is unclear. The sample was PBMCs. For the CDR3, the DNA is TGTGCCAGACAGCGGGTTCGGCCCCAGCATTTT. This sequence encodes CARQRVRPQHF.